This T cell receptor beta chain came from a study of T cell changes during pregnancy in multiple sclerosis (dated by TCRdb to between 2018 and 2020). Some background on the complete study: In women with multiple sclerosis, the researchers looked at how the T cell repertoire shifted as pregnancy progressed.

Regarding this clone: What this receptor recognizes is not known. Base qualities are not provided; no much larger clone lies one nucleotide away.

The library was produced with the immunoSEQ multiplex PCR assay. Entries here come from immuneACCESS through TCRdb and include only in-frame sequences with V and J called. Some clones fail to appear in such tables; in the studies checked, an unresolved V gene covers under half of the shortfall, and the cause of the remainder is unknown. Present in this sample are approximately 50,000 clones, roughly 90% of which were seen just once. The ten largest make up roughly 0.4% of the sample. The origin of this receptor is a female donor with multiple sclerosis, enrolled in a pregnancy study. This material consisted of CD4+ T cells from peripheral blood mononuclear cells, taken after pregnancy.

CDR3 loop: CASSPQGLSSGNTIYF. The DNA sequence is TGCGCCAGCAGCCCGCAGGGTCTGAGCTCTGGAAACACCATATATTTT. The chain links TRBV4-1 with TRBJ1-3; TRBD1 is perhaps the D gene, given 5 matching bases. Taken from the germline V gene, the CDR1 and CDR2 loops are MGHRA and YSYEKL. Spanning cysteine to phenylalanine, the CDR3 consists of 16 amino acids. CDR3 DNA is the only sequence kept; it has 48 bases, read in frame from the first base. Cut back by 4 bases and 0 bases, the V and J ends lie 13 bases apart.